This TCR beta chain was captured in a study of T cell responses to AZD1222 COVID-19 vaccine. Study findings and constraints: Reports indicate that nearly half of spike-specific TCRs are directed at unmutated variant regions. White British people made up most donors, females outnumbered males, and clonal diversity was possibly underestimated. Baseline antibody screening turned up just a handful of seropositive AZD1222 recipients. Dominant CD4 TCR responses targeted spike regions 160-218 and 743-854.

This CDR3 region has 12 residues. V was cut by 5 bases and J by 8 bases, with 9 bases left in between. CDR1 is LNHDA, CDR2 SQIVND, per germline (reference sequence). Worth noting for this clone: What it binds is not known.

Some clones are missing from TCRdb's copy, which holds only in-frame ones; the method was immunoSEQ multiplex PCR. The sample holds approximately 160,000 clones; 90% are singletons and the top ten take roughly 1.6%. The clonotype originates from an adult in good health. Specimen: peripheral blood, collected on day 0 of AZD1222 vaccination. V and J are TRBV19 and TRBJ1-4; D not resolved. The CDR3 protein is CASSPAGEKLFF. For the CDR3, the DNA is TGTGCCAGTAGTCCAGCAGGAGAAAAACTGTTTTTT. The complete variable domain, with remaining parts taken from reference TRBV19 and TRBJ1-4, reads DGGITQSPKYLFRKEGQNVTLSCEQNLNHDAMYWYRQDPGQGLRLIYYSQIVNDFQKGDIAEGYSVSREKKESFPLTVTSAQKNPTAFYLCASSPAGEKLFFGSGTQLSVL.